These 20 T cell receptor beta chains were all obtained from the same sample, sequenced in a study of long-term antiretroviral therapy in people with HIV. Assay version v3.0 of immunoSEQ was used, and it was run at survey level. Data came from immunoSEQ multiplex PCR; TCRdb stores just in-frame clones and leaves some out. The profile covers some 31,000 clones, with 60% to 85% appearing a single time and 7% to 10% taken by the ten largest. This specimen consisted of unsorted PBMCs, obtained 3.1 years after starting antiretroviral therapy. The receptors here all came from a woman aged 45-59 years with HIV.

V is TRBV7-3 and J is TRBJ1-6, with 7 bases fitting TRBD1. The V segment lost 4 bases and the J segment 6 bases; nucleotides outside the gene matches: 3. Germline CDR1 SGHTA, CDR2 FQGTGA. The CDR3 extends over 14 amino acids. CDR3 protein: CASSSGTVNSPLHF. The CDR3 DNA is TGTGCCAGCAGCTCCGGGACAGTTAATTCACCCCTCCACTTT.

V and J are TRBV9 and TRBJ2-2; TRBD2 aligns across 7 bases. V lost 0 bases and J lost 5; bases outside the gene matches: 7. The CDR3 is 16 amino acids. The V gene's germline CDR1 is SGDLS and CDR2 YYNGEE. The CDR3 is CASSVGARGGTGELFF. The CDR3 DNA is TGTGCCAGCAGCGTAGGAGCGAGGGGAGGGACCGGGGAGCTGTTTTTT.

The V call is TRBV7-2, the J call TRBJ1-4; no clear D. The CDR3 length is 13 residues. The V end was cut by 1 base, the J end by 8 bases, with 8 bases between. CDR1 is SGHTA, CDR2 FQGNSA, per germline. The DNA of the CDR3 is TGTGCCAGCAGCTTAGAGTCATGGGAAAAACTGTTTTTT. This encodes CASSLESWEKLFF.

J is TRBJ1-1 and V is TRBV7-3, with a possible D match to TRBD1 (6 bases). Germline values: CDR1 SGHTA, CDR2 FQGTGA. This CDR3 is 14 amino acids long. The V end lost 5 bases, the J end lost 8 bases, and 18 bases lay between the germline ends. The CDR3 loop is CASSPEPGGSEAFF. DNA of the CDR3: TGTGCCAGCAGCCCCGAACCGGGGGGCTCCGAAGCTTTCTTT.

This clone has only one observation. V gene TRBV6-5 combines with J gene TRBJ1-3; no definite D call. Germline loops: CDR1 MNHEY, CDR2 SVGAGI. The CDR3 length is 14 residues. Between the trimmed V and J ends, which lost 0 bases and 2 bases, there was a span of 5 bases. The chain's CDR3 is CASSYSDTGNTIYF. Here the CDR3 DNA reads TGTGCCAGCAGTTACTCCGATACTGGAAACACCATATATTTT.

This chain links TRBV30 with TRBJ2-7; TRBD2 aligns across 7 bases. This CDR3 has 13 residues. Germline CDR1 and CDR2: GTSNPN and SVGIG (reference sequence). The trim removed 4 bases at V and 3 bases at J, leaving 6 bases unmatched. CDR3 DNA: TGTGCCTGGAAAGGAGCGGGAATCTACGAGCAGTACTTC. Translation gives CAWKGAGIYEQYF.

The chain is built from TRBV11-2 and TRBJ2-5, with 9 bases matching TRBD1. CDR1 and CDR2 (germline): SGHAT, FQNNGV. This CDR3 has 14 residues. Unmatched junction bases numbered 2, after V lost 4 bases and J lost 2 bases. The CDR3 DNA is TGTGCCAGCAGCTGGGGACAGGGACAAGAGACCCAGTACTTC. This sequence encodes CASSWGQGQETQYF. The whole variable domain, remainder taken from reference TRBV11-2 and TRBJ2-5, is EAGVAQSPRYKIIEKRQSVAFWCNPISGHATLYWYQQILGQGPKLLIQFQNNGVVDDSQLPKDRFSAERLKGVDSTLKIQPAKLEDSAVYLCASSWGQGQETQYFGPGTRLLVL.

V gene TRBV13 combines with J gene TRBJ2-7; 9 bases align to TRBD2. The CDR3 covers 20 residues. Germline V gene lookup returns CDR1 PRHDT and CDR2 FYEKMQ (reference sequence). Trimming at V came to 5 bases and at J to 0 bases, leaving 20 bases not matched to a gene. The CDR3 spells CASSDWTEPSGDYRSYEQYV. The CDR3 nucleotides are TGTGCCAGCAGCGACTGGACAGAACCTAGCGGGGACTACCGCTCCTACGAGCAGTACGTC.

This chain connects TRBV15 to TRBJ1-6; unclear D gene. The V gene's germline CDR1 is LNHNV and CDR2 YYDKDF (reference sequence). The CDR3 loop spans 18 amino acids. Trimming took off 1 base at V and 0 bases at J, with 13 bases between the two ends. The CDR3 region is CATSRASWVSSYNSPLHF. The CDR3 DNA sequence: TGTGCCACCAGCAGAGCTTCGTGGGTTAGCTCCTATAATTCACCCCTCCACTTT. Supplemented by reference TRBV15 and TRBJ1-6, the full variable domain reads DAMVIQNPRYQVTQFGKPVTLSCSQTLNHNVMYWYQQKSSQAPKLLFHYYDKDFNNEADTPDNFQSRRPNTSFCFLDIRSPGLGDTAMYLCATSRASWVSSYNSPLHFGNGTRLTVT.

The chain links TRBV5-1 to TRBJ1-1, with TRBD1 matching over 7 bases. The germline gives CDR1 SGHRS, CDR2 YFSETQ. This CDR3 contains 14 residues. V lost 2 bases, J lost 2 bases, and 3 bases stayed unmatched. The CDR3 loop reads CASSFGQANTEAFF. CDR3 DNA: TGCGCCAGCAGCTTCGGACAGGCTAACACTGAAGCTTTCTTT.

The V call is TRBV29-1, the J call TRBJ2-1; D gene unclear. Trimming removed 7 bases at V and 8 bases at J, with 12 bases between. The germline V gene has CDR1 SQVTM and CDR2 ANQGSEA. The CDR3 contains 11 residues. As DNA, the CDR3 is TGCAGCGCCCCCTTTAGCTATGAGCAGTTCTTC. Its protein product is CSAPFSYEQFF.

The CDR3 is CASSQTRGGSGNTIYF. The CDR3 bases are TGTGCCAGCAGCCAAACCAGGGGGGGATCTGGAAACACCATATATTTT. This sequence joins TRBV9 and TRBJ1-3; 7 positions match TRBD1. In germline, CDR1 is SGDLS, CDR2 YYNGEE. V dropped 4 bases and J dropped 1; count of bases not matched to a gene: 8. This CDR3 is built from 16 residues.

The gene calls are TRBV7-8 and TRBJ1-4, with a possible D match to TRBD1 (5 bases). In germline, CDR1 is SGHVS, CDR2 FQNEAQ. V was trimmed by 5 bases and J by 7 bases, leaving 11 bases between them. The length of the CDR3 is 13 residues. The chain's CDR3 is CASSSGGGEKLFF. Written as DNA, the CDR3 is TGTGCCAGCAGCAGTGGGGGTGGTGAAAAACTGTTTTTT.

This chain uses TRBV2 with TRBJ1-1; TRBD1 matches 7 bases. The CDR3 sequence is 13 residues long. The V gene end was trimmed by 5 bases and the J gene end by 2 bases; junction bases not matched to a gene: 2. CDR1 is SNHLY and CDR2 is FYNNEI in the germline V gene. DNA of the CDR3: TGTGCCAGCAGTCGACAGGGTAACACTGAAGCTTTCTTT. Translation gives CASSRQGNTEAFF.

This clone was observed once. The V gene is TRBV30, the J gene TRBJ2-5, with D hard to call. The V end was cut by 2 bases, the J end by 2 bases, with 12 bases between. CDR1 and CDR2 from the germline V gene are GTSNPN and SVGIG (reference sequence). The length of the CDR3 is 14 residues. CDR3 in DNA: TGTGCCTGGAGTCCGATCACGATACAAGAGACCCAGTACTTC. This codes for CAWSPITIQETQYF.

The rearrangement uses TRBV7-2 and TRBJ2-5, with D possibly TRBD1 on 6 matching bases. The germline V and J ends were trimmed by 5 bases and 0 bases, with 10 bases remaining between them. This CDR3 spans 14 amino acids. In germline, CDR1 is SGHTA, CDR2 FQGNSA. The CDR3 protein is CASSIGTYQETQYF. The CDR3 nucleotides read TGTGCCAGCAGCATCGGGACATACCAAGAGACCCAGTACTTC.

This rearrangement joins TRBV7-2 to TRBJ2-3; no clear D gene. Germline CDR1 SGHTA, CDR2 FQGNSA. Trimming removed 6 bases from V and 6 bases from J, with 16 bases in between. The CDR3 runs 14 residues. The CDR3 spells CASSLGSLADTQYF. In DNA form, the CDR3 reads TGTGCCAGCAGTCTGGGATCCTTAGCCGATACGCAGTATTTT.

The V call is TRBV27, the J call TRBJ1-4; D remains unclear. CDR3 size: 12 residues. Germline CDR1 is MNHEY and CDR2 is SMNVEV (reference sequence). V was clipped by 6 bases and J by 8 bases, with 10 bases between them. CDR3 bases: TGTGCCAGCAGGGGAATGACAGAAAAACTGTTTTTT. Translation: CASRGMTEKLFF.

The chain links TRBV6-5 to TRBJ2-3; 10 bases match TRBD2. Germline assignment: CDR1 MNHEY and CDR2 SVGAGI. CDR3 length: 15 amino acids. Losses at the gene ends were 5 bases for V and 1 base for J; bases not matched to a gene: 3. The CDR3 DNA reads TGTGCCAGCAGTCTAGCGGGGGTCCGCACAGATACGCAGTATTTT. Its protein is CASSLAGVRTDTQYF.

The chain combines TRBV7-2 with TRBJ2-3; TRBD1 might be the D (6 bases). Germline V lookup: CDR1 SGHTA, CDR2 FQGNSA. The CDR3 is 14 amino acids. Trimming pared 4 bases from V and 1 base from J, leaving 9 bases between. CDR3 in amino acids: CASSSNRGTDTQYF. The CDR3 DNA reads TGTGCCAGCAGCTCCAACAGGGGCACAGATACGCAGTATTTT.